The 28 T cell receptor beta chains below all came from one sample that was sequenced in a study of blood T cells in healthy people across ages. Then a second PCR, running roughly 7 to 11 cycles, was carried out with a sample-barcoded 5' primer and a J-beta primer mix. One entry per CDR3 protein, called by TCRdb with MiXCR from the 5' RACE reads. The sample yields 1.5 million to 2 million distinct CDR3 sequences, around half seen once. The source material was blood. These receptors all stem from a middle-aged woman in good health.

The V and J genes are TRBV20-1 and TRBJ1-5; 7 bases align to TRBD1. The CDR3 has 12 amino acids. Germline CDR1 reads DFQATT; CDR2 reads SNEGSKA (reference sequence). The ends lost 5 bases at V and 7 bases at J; junction bases unmatched: 5. The CDR3 is CSAQTGPQPQHF. CDR3 in DNA: TGCAGTGCTCAGACAGGGCCGCAGCCCCAGCATTTT.

The V and J genes are TRBV28 and TRBJ2-4, with D maybe TRBD1 (6 bases). CDR1 and CDR2 from the germline V gene are MDHEN and SYDVKM. This CDR3 has 16 residues. V was cut by 4 bases and J by 6 bases, with 19 bases left in between. The CDR3 DNA reads as TGTGCCAGCAGTTCGCCCCGGACAGCCTCGGGAAACATTCAGTACTTC. This gives the protein CASSSPRTASGNIQYF.

V is TRBV7-2 and J is TRBJ2-7; 9 bases fit TRBD1. J gave up 6 bases and V 1 base, and 4 bases lay outside the gene matches. Germline-derived CDR1 and CDR2 are SGHTA and FQGNSA. CDR3 length: 14 residues. The CDR3 bases are TGTGCCAGCAGCTTAGTGGACAGGGGTGGCGAGCAGTACTTC. This encodes CASSLVDRGGEQYF. Using reference TRBV7-2 and TRBJ2-7 for the parts outside the CDR3, the full variable domain is GAGVSQSPSNKVTEKGKDVELRCDPISGHTALYWYRQSLGQGLEFLIYFQGNSAPDKSGLPSDRFSAERTGGSVSTLTIQRTQQEDSAVYLCASSLVDRGGEQYFGPGTRLTVT.

This chain joins TRBV5-1 and TRBJ2-7; D ambiguous. Germline CDR1 and CDR2: SGHRS and YFSETQ. Trimming removed 4 bases at V and 3 bases at J, with 20 bases between. This CDR3 contains 16 residues. DNA of the CDR3: TGCGCCAGCAGCCCAATTCCCGCACAGACCCTCTACGAGCAGTACTTC. Translated: CASSPIPAQTLYEQYF.

This chain links TRBV29-1 with TRBJ2-1; 10 bases are shared with TRBD2. The CDR3 spans 12 residues. V trimming: 4 bases; J trimming: 8 bases; junction bases outside the gene matches: 2. The germline V gene encodes CDR1 SQVTM and CDR2 ANQGSEA. CDR3 DNA: TGCAGCGTTGGGCTAGCGGGGGATGAGCAGTTCTTC. It codes for CSVGLAGDEQFF.

This clonotype was counted a few times. This rearrangement joins TRBV6-2 or TRBV6-3 to TRBJ2-5; 8 nucleotides agree with TRBD2. The CDR3 runs 14 residues. The ends lost 3 bases at V and 4 bases at J; junction bases unmatched: 4. Germline V gene data show CDR1 as MNHEY and CDR2 as SVGEGT. The CDR3: CASSYAGGPETQYF. In DNA form, the CDR3 reads TGTGCCAGCAGTTATGCGGGGGGCCCAGAGACCCAGTACTTC.

Only a few counts were recorded for this clonotype. The chain is built from TRBV4-3 and TRBJ1-2; D might be TRBD1 (5 bases). Germline V gives CDR1 LGHNA, CDR2 YSLEER. This CDR3 is built from 16 residues. Trimming left V 0 bases short and J 3 bases short, with 14 bases between. CDR3 sequence (DNA): TGCGCCAGCAGCCAAGATTGGTTGCAGGGATACTATGGCTACACCTTC. Translation: CASSQDWLQGYYGYTF.

This chain connects TRBV27 to TRBJ2-3; 8 bases are a match to TRBD2. Germline CDR1 reads MNHEY; CDR2 reads SMNVEV (reference sequence). J gave up 5 bases and V 3 bases, and 10 bases lay outside the gene matches. The CDR3 length is 16 residues. The CDR3 here is CASSFGAGGLGDTQYF. CDR3 in DNA: TGTGCCAGCAGTTTCGGGGCGGGGGGACTCGGAGATACGCAGTATTTT.

The genes are TRBV18 and TRBJ2-1, with TRBD2 as a possible D gene (6 bases). The CDR3 sequence is 16 residues long. V was cut by 1 base and J by 0 bases, with 10 bases left in between. In germline, CDR1 is KGHSH, CDR2 LQKENI. This chain's CDR3 is CASSPRDSGSYNEQFF. In nucleotides, the CDR3 is TGTGCCAGCTCACCACGGGATAGCGGCTCCTACAATGAGCAGTTCTTC. Full variable domain (missing parts from reference TRBV18 and TRBJ2-1): NAGVMQNPRHLVRRRGQEARLRCSPMKGHSHVYWYRQLPEEGLKFMVYLQKENIIDESGMPKERFSAEFPKEGPSILRIQQVVRGDSAAYFCASSPRDSGSYNEQFFGPGTRLTVL.

The chain employs TRBV20-1 and TRBJ2-6; D is unresolved. Germline V gene data show CDR1 as DFQATT and CDR2 as SNEGSKA (reference sequence). V lost 6 bases and J lost 0, with 12 bases in between. The CDR3 extends over 15 amino acids. CDR3 DNA sequence: TGCAGTGCCCACACCCAATTCTCTGGGGCCAACGTCCTGACTTTC. Residues: CSAHTQFSGANVLTF.

The table lists this clonotype with a count of one. In DNA, the CDR3 is TGTGCCAGCCTGAATCTAGGCAACACTGAAGCTTTCTTT. Protein sequence: CASLNLGNTEAFF. V is TRBV5-5 and J is TRBJ1-1; D not certain. Trimming cost V 7 bases and J 2 bases, with 12 bases left between them. CDR1 and CDR2 (germline): SGHKS, YYEKEE (reference sequence). The length of the CDR3 is 13 residues.

V gene TRBV16 combines with J gene TRBJ2-1; perhaps D is TRBD1 or TRBD2 (7 bases each). V was cut by 0 bases and J by 0 bases, with 18 bases left in between. This CDR3 region has 19 residues. Germline-derived CDR1 and CDR2 are KGHSY and FQNENV. In DNA form, the CDR3 reads TGTGCCAGCAGCCAATCCCCAGGGGGGGAAAATCCCTCCTACAATGAGCAGTTCTTC. It yields the protein CASSQSPGGENPSYNEQFF.

This clonotype has a single count. The chain is built from TRBV6-6 and TRBJ1-4, with D perhaps matching TRBD1 (6 bases). Germline CDR1 and CDR2: MNHNY and SVGAGI (reference sequence). Trimming removed 2 bases from V and 5 bases from J, with 15 bases in between. The CDR3 runs 16 residues. The CDR3 sequence: CASSYTGGGRNEKLFF. DNA of the CDR3: TGTGCCAGCAGTTACACCGGCGGGGGGCGCAATGAAAAACTGTTTTTT.

The chain links TRBV24-1 to TRBJ2-1, with TRBD1 identical over 8 bases. The CDR3 has 14 residues. Germline values: CDR1 KGHDR, CDR2 SFDVKD. The junction had 7 bases not matched to a gene; V was cut back by 4 bases and J by 9 bases. CDR3 sequence reads: CATSDPDRVIEQFF. The CDR3 nucleotides are TGTGCCACCAGTGACCCGGACAGGGTAATTGAGCAGTTCTTC.

Comments on this clonotype: One end of the junction is discordant with germline, which a read error may explain. The rearrangement joins TRBV20-1 to TRBJ2-5; D ambiguous. The germline gives CDR1 DFQATT, CDR2 SNEGSKA (reference sequence). This CDR3 has 10 residues. CDR3 coding DNA: TGCAGTGCTGGTCAAGCGACCCAGTACTTC. Protein: CSAGQATQYF.

The chain couples TRBV21-1 to TRBJ2-4; TRBD1 is taken as the D call from the table, unchecked against the DNA. TRBV21-1 is recorded as a pseudogene. CDR3 length: 19 amino acids. The CDR3 region has the DNA TGTGCCAGCAGGGATAACAGGATAAGGGGGTCCAAAGCCAAAAACATTCAGTACTTC. The encoded protein is CASRDNRIRGSKAKNIQYF.

This clonotype has just a few counts. The J gene is TRBJ2-5, the V gene TRBV20-1; possible D gene TRBD2, 6 bases. V was clipped by 3 bases and J by 2 bases, with 19 bases between them. The CDR3 consists of 16 residues. Germline V gene sequence: CDR1 DFQATT, CDR2 SNEGSKA (reference sequence). CDR3 sequence (DNA): TGCAGTGCTAGTTCAGGGCTAGCGCAACCTCAAGAGACCCAGTACTTC. It yields the protein CSASSGLAQPQETQYF.

The rearrangement links TRBV2 to TRBJ2-1; 9 bases agree with TRBD1. V shed 4 bases, J shed 8 bases, and the junction held 6 bases outside the gene matches. The germline gives CDR1 SNHLY, CDR2 FYNNEI. There are 14 residues in the CDR3. CDR3 residues: CASSVTGGKDEQFF. CDR3 DNA: TGTGCCAGCAGTGTGACAGGGGGTAAAGATGAGCAGTTCTTC.

This sequence joins TRBV28 and TRBJ2-5; no clear D. With 4 bases removed from V and 5 bases from J, the gap between germline ends came to 14 bases. The CDR3 runs to 14 residues. The V gene's germline CDR1 is MDHEN and CDR2 SYDVKM. Written as DNA, the CDR3 is TGTGCCAGCAGTTGGGCTTCAAGGATGGAGACCCAGTACTTC. As protein: CASSWASRMETQYF.

The rearrangement joins TRBV9 to TRBJ2-1; D call uncertain. The CDR3 spans 13 residues. The V end lost 0 bases, the J end lost 8 bases, and 9 bases lay between the germline ends. CDR1 is SGDLS, CDR2 YYNGEE, per germline. Here the CDR3 reads CASSVGTYDEQFF. For the CDR3, the DNA is TGTGCCAGCAGCGTAGGGACGTACGATGAGCAGTTCTTC. The full variable domain, in which reference TRBV9 and TRBJ2-1 provide the parts outside the CDR3, is DSGVTQTPKHLITATGQRVTLRCSPRSGDLSVYWYQQSLDQGLQFLIQYYNGEERAKGNILERFSAQQFPDLHSELNLSSLELGDSALYFCASSVGTYDEQFFGPGTRLTVL.

This clonotype was found many times. The chain couples TRBV29-1 to TRBJ2-7; 9 bases fit TRBD1. V trimming: 4 bases; J trimming: 4 bases; junction bases outside the gene matches: 5. The CDR3 spans 13 residues. In germline, CDR1 is SQVTM, CDR2 ANQGSEA. The DNA for the CDR3 is TGCAGCGTTGGGGAGACAGGGGGGTACGAGCAGTACTTC. Translating it yields CSVGETGGYEQYF.

The CDR3 coding sequence is TGTGCCAGCAGCTTAGTCAGACTAGCGGGGAAGACCCAGTACTTC. Translating it yields CASSLVRLAGKTQYF. This chain links TRBV7-2 with TRBJ2-5; TRBD2 matches 11 bases. V shed 1 base and J 6 bases; nucleotides not matched to a gene: 4. Germline CDR1 is SGHTA and CDR2 is FQGNSA. The CDR3 loop spans 15 amino acids.

This clonotype came up a few times. V gene TRBV10-1 combines with J gene TRBJ1-2; D may be TRBD1 (6 bases). This CDR3 spans 14 amino acids. V gave up 0 bases and J gave up 4 bases, with 9 bases separating them. Germline CDR1 is WNHNN and CDR2 is SYGVQD (reference sequence). The chain's CDR3 is CASSESRTAYGYTF. CDR3 bases: TGCGCCAGCAGTGAGTCGAGGACAGCCTATGGCTACACCTTC.

In regard to this clonotype: At one end the junction does not follow the germline gene, possibly because of a read error. The gene calls are TRBV14 and TRBJ2-7; possibly TRBD1 or TRBD2 for D (5 bases each). Germline CDR1 SGHDN, CDR2 FVKESK. This CDR3 has 14 residues. This CDR3 is CVSSRQPGPYEQYF. CDR3 DNA: TGTGTCAGCAGCCGCCAGCCGGGACCCTACGAGCAGTACTTC.

The genes are TRBV7-2 and TRBJ2-7; D possibly matches TRBD1 or TRBD2 (5 bases each). The end of the DNA fits TRBJ2-5 better, so the J call may be wrong. The CDR3 is made up of 14 amino acids. Germline V lookup: CDR1 SGHTA, CDR2 FQGNSA. CDR3 sequence: CASSLDSGTETQYF. The DNA of the CDR3 is TGTGCCAGCAGCTTAGATTCAGGGACAGAGACCCAGTACTTC.

The V and J genes are TRBV10-1 and TRBJ2-3; D possibly corresponds to TRBD2 (6 bases). With 6 bases removed from V and 0 bases from J, the gap between germline ends came to 13 bases. CDR1 WNHNN and CDR2 SYGVQD come from the germline V gene (reference sequence). This CDR3 comprises 15 residues. The CDR3 protein is CASRKDGTSTDTQYF. The CDR3 DNA reads TGCGCCAGCAGAAAAGACGGGACTAGCACAGATACGCAGTATTTT.

V usage is TRBV12-3 or TRBV12-4 and J usage is TRBJ2-1, with D maybe TRBD1 (6 bases). The CDR3 consists of 15 residues. Trimming cost V 6 bases and J 6 bases, with 18 bases left between them. The CDR3 is CASSPQGTRTNEQFF. The DNA for the CDR3 is TGTGCCAGCAGCCCGCAGGGGACACGCACCAATGAGCAGTTCTTC.

The CDR3 nucleotides read TGTGCCAGCAGCCGGGCGGGAGGGGGGCGTTACAATGAGCAGTTCTTC. Encoded protein: CASSRAGGGRYNEQFF. V and J are TRBV6-1 and TRBJ2-1, with 9 bases matching TRBD2. Germline V gene data show CDR1 as MNHNS and CDR2 as SASEGT. The CDR3 sequence is 16 residues long. J gave up 4 bases and V 6 bases, and 10 bases lay outside the gene matches.